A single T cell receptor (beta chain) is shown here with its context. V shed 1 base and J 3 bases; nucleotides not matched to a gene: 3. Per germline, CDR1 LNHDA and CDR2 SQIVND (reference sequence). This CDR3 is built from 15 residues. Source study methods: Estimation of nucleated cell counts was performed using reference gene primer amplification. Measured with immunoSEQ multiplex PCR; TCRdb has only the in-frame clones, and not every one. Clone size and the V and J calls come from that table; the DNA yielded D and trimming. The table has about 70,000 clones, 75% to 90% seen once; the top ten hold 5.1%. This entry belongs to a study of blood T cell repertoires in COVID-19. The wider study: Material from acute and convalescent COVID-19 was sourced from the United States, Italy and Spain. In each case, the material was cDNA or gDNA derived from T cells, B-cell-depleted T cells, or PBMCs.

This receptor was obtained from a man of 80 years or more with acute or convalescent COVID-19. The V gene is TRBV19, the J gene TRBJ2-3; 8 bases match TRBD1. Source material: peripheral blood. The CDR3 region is CASSIGTGITDTQYF. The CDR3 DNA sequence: TGTGCCAGTAGTATAGGGACAGGGATAACAGATACGCAGTATTTT.